The 20 T cell receptor beta chains presented below share a single source sample, sequenced in a study of cytomegalovirus exposure and HLA in healthy donors. PCR employed 60 Vbeta and 13 Jbeta primers. Profiling relied on immunoSEQ multiplex PCR, and the TCRdb table lists in-frame clones only, not all of them. The sample shows 90,000 to 120,000 clones, around three quarters of them seen only once. Sequencing input: PBMCs. These TCRs come from a man aged 30 to 45 in good health and CMV-seronegative.

The J gene is TRBJ2-2, the V gene TRBV6-4; weak D call: TRBD2 (5 bases). V lost 2 bases and J 4 bases, leaving 5 bases between the germline ends. Germline V CDR1 and CDR2: MRHNA, SNTAGT. The CDR3 has 13 amino acids. The CDR3: CASSDTSTGELFF. The CDR3 DNA reads as TGTGCCAGCAGTGACACTAGCACCGGGGAGCTGTTTTTT.

This clone occurred a few times. The chain links TRBV5-6 to TRBJ1-2; the match to TRBD1 covers 7 bases. CDR1 and CDR2 (germline): SGHDT, YYEEEE. The V segment lost 4 bases and the J segment 4 bases; nucleotides outside the gene matches: 7. CDR3 size: 14 residues. Here the CDR3 reads CASSQGVRGYGYTF. DNA for the CDR3: TGTGCCAGCAGCCAGGGGGTTCGGGGCTATGGCTACACCTTC. Supplemented by reference TRBV5-6 and TRBJ1-2, the full variable domain reads DAGVTQSPTHLIKTRGQQVTLRCSPKSGHDTVSWYQQALGQGPQFIFQYYEEEERQRGNFPDRFSGHQFPNYSSELNVNALLLGDSALYLCASSQGVRGYGYTFGSGTRLTVV.

A few counts support this clone. The CDR3 DNA follows: TGTGCCAGCAGCTTGAGGGGGCAGACAGATACGCAGTATTTT. This sequence encodes CASSLRGQTDTQYF. The chain joins TRBV7-9 to TRBJ2-3, with 7 bases lining up with TRBD1. This CDR3 spans 14 amino acids. Germline loops: CDR1 SEHNR, CDR2 FQNEAQ (reference sequence). The V gene end was trimmed by 3 bases and the J gene end by 3 bases; junction bases not matched to a gene: 3.

The rearrangement links TRBV2 to TRBJ2-7; TRBD2 agrees at 11 bases. CDR1 and CDR2 from the germline V gene are SNHLY and FYNNEI. CDR3 length: 16 residues. J lost 3 bases, V lost 0 bases, and 4 bases had no gene match. The CDR3 coding sequence is TGTGCCAGCAGTGAAGCTTTAGCGGGAGGGTACTACGAGCAGTACTTC. It yields the protein CASSEALAGGYYEQYF.

The rearrangement links TRBV9 to TRBJ1-2; 8 bases map to TRBD1. The germline gives CDR1 SGDLS, CDR2 YYNGEE. This CDR3 spans 15 amino acids. The trim removed 0 bases at V and 5 bases at J, leaving 6 bases unmatched. The CDR3 nucleotides read TGTGCCAGCAGCGTAGAGGCAGGGGGCGGATATGGCTACACCTTC. Amino acids: CASSVEAGGGYGYTF. The full variable domain, rest sourced from reference TRBV9 and TRBJ1-2, is DSGVTQTPKHLITATGQRVTLRCSPRSGDLSVYWYQQSLDQGLQFLIQYYNGEERAKGNILERFSAQQFPDLHSELNLSSLELGDSALYFCASSVEAGGGYGYTFGSGTRLTVV.

V gene TRBV19 combines with J gene TRBJ2-1; D is perhaps TRBD2 (5 bases). V was shortened by 11 bases and J by 2 bases, with 16 bases between the two germline ends. Germline loops: CDR1 LNHDA, CDR2 SQIVND (reference sequence). The CDR3 totals 14 residues. CDR3 sequence (DNA): TGTGCCGCATCACCGGGAAATACCTACAATGAGCAGTTCTTC. It specifies CAASPGNTYNEQFF.

Note on this clone: Mismatch with germline at one junction end may stem from a read error. V usage is TRBV25-1 and J usage is TRBJ2-1, with 10 bases identical to TRBD2. Germline values: CDR1 MGHDK, CDR2 SYGVNS. CDR3 length: 17 residues. In DNA form, the CDR3 reads TGTGCTAGCAGTGAATATGGTAGAACTAGCGGGGACAATGAGCAGTTCTTC. Its translation: CASSEYGRTSGDNEQFF.

V and J are TRBV29-1 and TRBJ2-5, with D uncertain. Germline-derived CDR1 and CDR2 are SQVTM and ANQGSEA. The CDR3 totals 12 residues. Trimming removed 6 bases from V and 2 bases from J, with 10 bases in between. As DNA, the CDR3 is TGCAGCGTGTCTAGAGGACAAGAGACCCAGTACTTC. This gives the protein CSVSRGQETQYF.

This sequence joins TRBV10-3 and TRBJ2-7; TRBD2 aligns across 14 bases. The germline gives CDR1 ENHRY, CDR2 SYGVKD. Unmatched junction bases numbered 6, after V lost 3 bases and J lost 5 bases. The CDR3 loop spans 16 amino acids. CDR3 sequence: CAISDETSGRANEQYF. CDR3 bases: TGTGCCATCAGTGACGAGACTAGCGGGAGGGCCAACGAGCAGTACTTC.

The chain carries TRBV18 and TRBJ2-3, with TRBD1 as a possible D gene (6 bases). The ends were cut back, 3 bases at V and 6 bases at J, with 7 bases in the middle. Germline V gives CDR1 KGHSH, CDR2 LQKENI. This CDR3 has 12 amino acids. The CDR3 region has the DNA TGTGCCAGCTCACCCGACAGGGATACGCAGTATTTT. This gives the protein CASSPDRDTQYF. The whole variable domain, remainder taken from reference TRBV18 and TRBJ2-3, is NAGVMQNPRHLVRRRGQEARLRCSPMKGHSHVYWYRQLPEEGLKFMVYLQKENIIDESGMPKERFSAEFPKEGPSILRIQQVVRGDSAAYFCASSPDRDTQYFGPGTRLTVL.

The rearrangement uses TRBV28 and TRBJ1-2; 11 positions agree with TRBD1. Losses at the gene ends were 6 bases for V and 0 bases for J; bases not matched to a gene: 6. Germline V lookup: CDR1 MDHEN, CDR2 SYDVKM. The CDR3 is 16 residues long. CDR3 DNA: TGTGCCAGCAGCTCGGGACAGGGGGTTACTAACTATGGCTACACCTTC. Its translation: CASSSGQGVTNYGYTF.

The CDR3 DNA reads as TGTGCCAGCAGTTCACAGGGGCCCACCGGGGAGCTGTTTTTT. This sequence encodes CASSSQGPTGELFF. V usage is TRBV6-4 and J usage is TRBJ2-2; TRBD1 aligns across 7 bases. CDR1 MRHNA and CDR2 SNTAGT come from the germline V gene. This CDR3 contains 14 residues. V dropped 5 bases and J dropped 4; count of bases not matched to a gene: 4.

The chain joins TRBV5-5 to TRBJ1-2, with D tentatively TRBD1 (6 bases). The CDR3 is 13 residues long. Per the germline V gene, CDR1 is SGHKS and CDR2 is YYEKEE (reference sequence). V was pared by 4 bases and J by 2 bases, with 9 bases between. CDR3 bases: TGTGCCAGCAGCCGGACAGTCAACTATGGCTACACCTTC. Translating it yields CASSRTVNYGYTF.

The chain uses TRBV4-1 and TRBJ2-7; the match to TRBD1 covers 7 bases. Trimming removed 1 base from V and 0 bases from J; junction bases left unmatched: 6. Germline-derived CDR1 and CDR2 are MGHRA and YSYEKL. This CDR3 has 16 amino acids. The CDR3 sequence: CASSQGTGANSYEQYF. The DNA for the CDR3 is TGCGCCAGCAGCCAAGGAACAGGGGCCAACTCCTACGAGCAGTACTTC.

This chain links TRBV2 with TRBJ2-3; D might be TRBD2 (5 bases). This CDR3 is built from 14 residues. Germline loops: CDR1 SNHLY, CDR2 FYNNEI. The V and J ends lost 4 bases and 2 bases respectively, with 10 bases between them. The CDR3 is CASSVISVTDTQYF. CDR3 DNA sequence: TGTGCCAGCAGTGTTATTAGCGTCACAGATACGCAGTATTTT. The full variable domain, in which reference TRBV2 and TRBJ2-3 provide the parts outside the CDR3, is EPEVTQTPSHQVTQMGQEVILRCVPISNHLYFYWYRQILGQKVEFLVSFYNNEISEKSEIFDDQFSVERPDGSNFTLKIRSTKLEDSAMYFCASSVISVTDTQYFGPGTRLTVL.

This clone occurred a few times. The chain uses TRBV5-1 and TRBJ2-5, with a tentative D call TRBD2 (5 bases). The CDR3 consists of 16 residues. Trimming left V 0 bases short and J 5 bases short, with 17 bases between. Germline lookup yields CDR1 SGHRS and CDR2 YFSETQ. CDR3 amino acids: CASSLALALEAETQYF. The DNA for the CDR3 is TGCGCCAGCAGCTTGGCGTTGGCGCTGGAGGCTGAGACCCAGTACTTC.

The chain carries TRBV28 and TRBJ2-7; D not resolved. This CDR3 has 13 residues. Trimming pared 6 bases from V and 3 bases from J, leaving 12 bases between. Germline V gene lookup returns CDR1 MDHEN and CDR2 SYDVKM. CDR3 in amino acids: CASSLRHLYEQYF. CDR3 DNA: TGTGCCAGCAGCTTGAGACACCTCTACGAGCAGTACTTC.

This clone showed up just a few times. The J gene is TRBJ2-7, the V gene TRBV6-1; 7 bases match TRBD1. V shed 4 bases, J shed 7 bases, and the junction held 10 bases outside the gene matches. Germline CDR1 and CDR2: MNHNS and SASEGT. This CDR3 has 14 amino acids. CDR3 in amino acids: CASSGTGPPFEQYF. The CDR3, as DNA: TGTGCCAGCAGTGGGACAGGCCCACCGTTTGAGCAGTACTTC.

A remark on this clone: The sample holds other DNA sequences that translate to the same CDR3. The chain links TRBV20-1 to TRBJ2-1; D call uncertain. This CDR3 is 10 amino acids long. The V gene's germline CDR1 is DFQATT and CDR2 SNEGSKA (reference sequence). V lost 5 bases to trimming and J lost 6 bases, with 5 bases between them. Written as DNA, the CDR3 is TGCAGTGCTTTCTCCAATGAGCAGTTCTTC. This codes for CSAFSNEQFF.

The rearrangement uses TRBV7-9 and TRBJ2-3, with 8 positions matching TRBD2. There are 16 residues in the CDR3. In germline, CDR1 is SEHNR, CDR2 FQNEAQ (reference sequence). J gave up 4 bases and V 5 bases, and 11 bases lay outside the gene matches. The DNA for the CDR3 is TGTGCCAGCAGCCCCCCGGGACTAGGAGGTGCAGATACGCAGTATTTT. Its protein product is CASSPPGLGGADTQYF.